This T cell receptor (beta chain) was sequenced for a study of T cells in Graves' hyperthyroidism and ophthalmopathy. Pregnant or lactating patients were excluded, as were those with uncontrolled infection or other autoimmune disease. For the diagnoses, clinical symptoms, serum thyroxine and TRAb, thyroid ultrasound and orbital computed tomography were used. It was RNA transcripts that yielded the amplified TCR beta CDR3 regions. A set of HTBI primers served as the primers for a first-round RT-PCR of the TCR CDR3. TCRdb ran MiXCR on the multiplex PCR reads and lists one entry per CDR3 protein. The table shows 350,000 or so distinct CDR3 sequences, with roughly 18% occurring only once. The CDR3 has 13 amino acids. With V trimmed by 11 bases and J by 4 bases, 6 bases remained unmatched. The table lists this clonotype with many counts.

The sequence was collected from a woman aged 40 to 49 with Graves' ophthalmopathy. The V and J genes are TRBV12-3 or TRBV12-4 and TRBJ1-2, with 11 positions matching TRBD1. The sequenced sample consisted of blood. For the CDR3, the DNA is TGTGCCGGACAGGGGGCGCGCAGCTATGGCTACACCTTC. It translates to CAGQGARSYGYTF.